This is a list of T cell receptor beta chains from one sample in a study of shared clonotypes between healthy human individuals. The method was immunoSEQ multiplex PCR; TCRdb's version includes in-frame clones alone and lacks a portion of them. The table has 1.5 million to 1.9 million clones, 95% to 99% seen once; the top ten hold roughly 0.4%. Sequencing used naive CD4+ T cells sorted from blood. The receptors come from a young man in good health. The CDR3 runs from the conserved cysteine through the conserved F or W. Fields, in order: J gene, clone size, D gene, V gene, CDR3 protein, CDR3 DNA. The D gene is left open where the match is weak. Clone size appears in some rows only: once, few, many, or a class for an expanded clone.

j_gene: TRBJ2-5
abundance: NA
d_gene: NA
v_gene: TRBV6-1
CDR3aa: CASSTGWETQYF
CDR3nt: TGTGCCAGCAGCACAGGGTGGGAGACCCAGTACTTC

j_gene: TRBJ2-5
abundance: NA
d_gene: NA
v_gene: TRBV2
CDR3aa: CASKADRGAQYF
CDR3nt: TGTGCCAGCAAGGCGGATCGAGGGGCCCAGTACTTC

j_gene: TRBJ2-7
abundance: NA
d_gene: TRBD1
v_gene: TRBV9
CDR3aa: CASSARQGLGEQYF
CDR3nt: TGTGCCAGCAGCGCGCGACAGGGGCTCGGCGAGCAGTACTTC

j_gene: TRBJ2-7
abundance: NA
d_gene: NA
v_gene: TRBV11-2
CDR3aa: CASSPQVGFYEQYF
CDR3nt: TGTGCCAGCAGTCCTCAGGTGGGGTTCTACGAGCAGTACTTC

j_gene: TRBJ1-1
abundance: NA
d_gene: TRBD1
v_gene: TRBV28
CDR3aa: CASSSPGAGGTEAFF
CDR3nt: TGTGCCAGCAGTTCCCCGGGGGCAGGGGGCACTGAAGCTTTCTTT

j_gene: TRBJ2-1
abundance: once
d_gene: NA
v_gene: TRBV18
CDR3aa: CASSPLGAEQFF
CDR3nt: TGTGCCAGCTCACCATTAGGGGCCGAGCAGTTCTTC

j_gene: TRBJ1-2
abundance: NA
d_gene: TRBD1
v_gene: TRBV9
CDR3aa: CASSVEAGGRYGYTF
CDR3nt: TGTGCCAGCAGCGTAGAAGCAGGGGGCAGGTATGGCTACACCTTC

j_gene: TRBJ1-2
abundance: NA
d_gene: NA
v_gene: TRBV6-5
CDR3aa: CATSLGGSGGYTF
CDR3nt: TGTGCCACCAGTCTAGGGGGGTCAGGGGGCTACACCTTC

j_gene: TRBJ1-2
abundance: NA
d_gene: NA
v_gene: TRBV6-5
CDR3aa: CASSFRREDYGYTF
CDR3nt: TGTGCCAGCAGTTTCCGACGGGAGGACTATGGCTACACCTTC

j_gene: TRBJ2-7
abundance: NA
d_gene: NA
v_gene: TRBV28
CDR3aa: CASSYHYYEQYF
CDR3nt: TGTGCCAGCAGCTATCACTACTACGAGCAGTACTTC

j_gene: TRBJ2-5
abundance: NA
d_gene: NA
v_gene: TRBV2
CDR3aa: CASRMGQETQYF
CDR3nt: TGTGCCAGCAGGATGGGGCAAGAGACCCAGTACTTC

j_gene: TRBJ2-3
abundance: NA
d_gene: TRBD1
v_gene: TRBV7-3
CDR3aa: CASSLTGTGGDTQYF
CDR3nt: TGTGCCAGCAGCTTAACTGGGACAGGGGGAGATACGCAGTATTTT

j_gene: TRBJ2-5
abundance: NA
d_gene: NA
v_gene: TRBV11-2
CDR3aa: CASSFYRNQETQYF
CDR3nt: TGTGCCAGCAGCTTTTACAGGAATCAAGAGACCCAGTACTTC

j_gene: TRBJ2-1
abundance: NA
d_gene: TRBD2
v_gene: TRBV12-5
CDR3aa: CASGLVAGGLDEQFF
CDR3nt: TGTGCTAGTGGTTTGGTAGCGGGAGGTTTAGATGAGCAGTTCTTC

j_gene: TRBJ1-1
abundance: NA
d_gene: TRBD1
v_gene: TRBV7-6
CDR3aa: CASSLAGLGTAIRMNTEAFF
CDR3nt: TGTGCCAGCAGCTTAGCTGGGTTAGGGACAGCCATTCGGATGAACACTGAAGCTTTCTTT

j_gene: TRBJ1-2
abundance: NA
d_gene: TRBD1
v_gene: TRBV28
CDR3aa: CASTFDRVASRGYTF
CDR3nt: TGTGCCAGCACTTTCGACAGGGTCGCCTCGCGCGGCTACACCTTC

j_gene: TRBJ2-7
abundance: NA
d_gene: NA
v_gene: TRBV19
CDR3aa: CASSIRGGIVSYEQYF
CDR3nt: TGTGCCAGTAGTATACGGGGCGGGATAGTCTCCTACGAGCAGTACTTC

j_gene: TRBJ1-5
abundance: NA
d_gene: NA
v_gene: TRBV18
CDR3aa: CASSSEGHQPQHF
CDR3nt: TGTGCCAGCTCGTCGGAGGGTCATCAGCCCCAGCATTTT

j_gene: TRBJ2-7
abundance: NA
d_gene: NA
v_gene: TRBV28
CDR3aa: CASLTTLPFKQYF
CDR3nt: TGTGCCAGCCTCACCACCCTCCCGTTCAAGCAGTACTTC

j_gene: TRBJ2-7
abundance: NA
d_gene: NA
v_gene: TRBV7-2
CDR3aa: CASSPRDRLGSEQYF
CDR3nt: TGTGCCAGCAGCCCACGGGACCGCCTAGGGAGCGAGCAGTACTTC

j_gene: TRBJ2-5
abundance: NA
d_gene: TRBD2
v_gene: TRBV5-1
CDR3aa: CASSVLGEGETQYF
CDR3nt: TGCGCCAGCAGCGTTTTAGGGGAGGGGGAGACCCAGTACTTC

j_gene: TRBJ2-1
abundance: NA
d_gene: NA
v_gene: TRBV10-3
CDR3aa: CAISDGGDPYNEQFF
CDR3nt: TGTGCCATCAGTGACGGCGGGGACCCTTACAATGAGCAGTTCTTC

j_gene: TRBJ1-5
abundance: NA
d_gene: TRBD1
v_gene: TRBV6-6
CDR3aa: CASSRQGGQPQHF
CDR3nt: TGTGCCAGCAGTCGACAGGGGGGACAGCCCCAGCATTTT

j_gene: TRBJ1-5
abundance: NA
d_gene: TRBD1
v_gene: TRBV18
CDR3aa: CASSPTGGDQPQHF
CDR3nt: TGTGCCAGCTCACCTACAGGGGGGGATCAGCCCCAGCATTTT

j_gene: TRBJ1-1
abundance: NA
d_gene: NA
v_gene: TRBV19
CDR3aa: CASSIVIWGRGTEAFF
CDR3nt: TGTGCCAGTAGTATAGTCATTTGGGGTCGAGGCACTGAAGCTTTCTTT

j_gene: TRBJ1-2
abundance: NA
d_gene: NA
v_gene: TRBV10-3
CDR3aa: CAITPGVLERTLLGYTF
CDR3nt: TGTGCCATCACTCCGGGTGTGTTAGAGAGGACCCTCCTTGGCTACACCTTC

j_gene: TRBJ1-3
abundance: NA
d_gene: NA
v_gene: TRBV7-2
CDR3aa: CASSLAGNTIYF
CDR3nt: TGTGCCAGCAGCTTAGCCGGAAACACCATATATTTT

j_gene: TRBJ2-2
abundance: NA
d_gene: NA
v_gene: TRBV19
CDR3aa: CASSIVNPGELFF
CDR3nt: TGTGCCAGTAGTATAGTAAACCCCGGGGAGCTGTTTTTT

j_gene: TRBJ2-1
abundance: NA
d_gene: NA
v_gene: TRBV12-5
CDR3aa: CASGLGLSYNEQFF
CDR3nt: TGTGCTAGTGGTTTGGGACTATCCTACAATGAGCAGTTCTTC

j_gene: TRBJ2-7
abundance: NA
d_gene: TRBD2
v_gene: TRBV5-4
CDR3aa: CASTESGRAYEQYF
CDR3nt: TGTGCCAGCACTGAAAGCGGGAGGGCCTACGAGCAGTACTTC

j_gene: TRBJ2-2
abundance: NA
d_gene: TRBD2
v_gene: TRBV27
CDR3aa: CASTPRGRAWLGELFF
CDR3nt: TGTGCCAGCACCCCCCGCGGGAGGGCTTGGCTCGGGGAGCTGTTTTTT

j_gene: TRBJ1-1
abundance: NA
d_gene: NA
v_gene: TRBV5-1
CDR3aa: CASSMGVGNTEAFF
CDR3nt: TGCGCCAGCAGCATGGGGGTAGGGAACACTGAAGCTTTCTTT

j_gene: TRBJ1-1
abundance: NA
d_gene: NA
v_gene: TRBV29-1
CDR3aa: CSVVIRTVEAFF
CDR3nt: TGCAGCGTTGTAATCAGGACAGTTGAAGCTTTCTTT

j_gene: TRBJ2-7
abundance: NA
d_gene: TRBD1
v_gene: TRBV6-9
CDR3aa: CASSYTRDRVHEQYF
CDR3nt: TGTGCCAGCAGTTACACCCGGGACAGGGTCCACGAGCAGTACTTC

j_gene: TRBJ2-3
abundance: NA
d_gene: TRBD2
v_gene: TRBV27
CDR3aa: CASSLPSGSGRPTDTQYF
CDR3nt: TGTGCCAGCAGTTTACCGTCTGGTAGCGGGAGGCCCACAGATACGCAGTATTTT

j_gene: TRBJ2-1
abundance: NA
d_gene: TRBD2
v_gene: TRBV7-2
CDR3aa: CASSFRTSGPGIYNEQFF
CDR3nt: TGTGCCAGCAGCTTCCGGACTAGCGGTCCTGGAATTTACAATGAGCAGTTCTTC

j_gene: TRBJ1-1
abundance: NA
d_gene: TRBD1
v_gene: TRBV5-4
CDR3aa: CASSSPDRGHTEAFF
CDR3nt: TGTGCCAGCAGCTCCCCGGACAGGGGACACACTGAAGCTTTCTTT

j_gene: TRBJ2-3
abundance: NA
d_gene: NA
v_gene: TRBV18
CDR3aa: CASSPRQGSTSTDTQYF
CDR3nt: TGTGCCAGCTCACCCCGGCAAGGGTCAACTAGCACAGATACGCAGTATTTT

j_gene: TRBJ1-5
abundance: NA
d_gene: NA
v_gene: TRBV4-1
CDR3aa: CASSQDLLTQHF
CDR3nt: TGCGCCAGCAGCCAAGATCTCTTGACCCAGCATTTT

j_gene: TRBJ2-3
abundance: NA
d_gene: NA
v_gene: TRBV7-2
CDR3aa: CASSLGGLGTDTQYF
CDR3nt: TGTGCCAGCAGCTTAGGAGGGTTGGGCACAGATACGCAGTATTTT